Below are 31 T cell receptor beta chains sequenced from a single sample in a study of identical twins. TCRdb re-derived calls from the 5' RACE reads in MiXCR, one entry per CDR3 protein. The table has 510,000 or so distinct CDR3 sequences, around 15% seen once; the top ten hold roughly 0.46%. These records were also assigned to another study, of yellow fever vaccine responses in identical twins.

The sequenced sample was CD4+ T cells sorted from blood. The receptors were gathered from a young woman in good health.

In this sample, this clonotype turned up a few times. This chain joins TRBV29-1 and TRBJ2-3, with D tentatively TRBD1 or TRBD2 (6 bases each). Germline CDR1 reads SQVTM; CDR2 reads ANQGSEA. This CDR3 has 15 amino acids. Trimming removed 3 bases from V and 3 bases from J, with 16 bases in between. In DNA, the CDR3 is TGCAGCGTTGAGAAAATTGGAGGGGGAACAGATACGCAGTATTTT. Protein: CSVEKIGGGTDTQYF.

The chain couples TRBV6-2 or TRBV6-3 to TRBJ1-1; D ambiguous. Trimming cost V 0 bases and J 7 bases, with 6 bases left between them. The CDR3 covers 12 residues. Germline V CDR1 and CDR2: MNHEY, SVGEGT. The CDR3 reads CASSYSVGEAFF. The CDR3 DNA sequence: TGTGCCAGCAGTTACTCCGTGGGTGAAGCTTTCTTT.

V and J are TRBV5-1 and TRBJ2-3, with TRBD1 matching over 8 bases. V was pared by 0 bases and J by 5 bases, with 5 bases of the junction left unmatched. CDR1 SGHRS and CDR2 YFSETQ come from the germline V gene. This CDR3 is built from 15 residues. Here the CDR3 DNA reads TGCGCCAGCAGCTTGGCCCAGGGGGCTAGAGATACGCAGTATTTT. Protein: CASSLAQGARDTQYF.

The rearrangement uses TRBV13 and TRBJ2-3; TRBD1 aligns across 10 bases. CDR1 PRHDT and CDR2 FYEKMQ come from the germline V gene (reference sequence). The V segment lost 0 bases and the J segment 4 bases; nucleotides outside the gene matches: 19. This CDR3 has 21 amino acids. The CDR3 bases are TGTGCCAGCAGCTTAGGTAACCACTTATCACGGACAGGGGGAAGTCCAGATACGCAGTATTTT. Its protein product is CASSLGNHLSRTGGSPDTQYF.

This clonotype was counted a few times. The chain recombines TRBV6-1 with TRBJ2-2; 7 nucleotides line up with TRBD2. CDR1 and CDR2 from the germline V gene are MNHNS and SASEGT. This CDR3 comprises 13 residues. V shed 8 bases and J 5 bases; nucleotides not matched to a gene: 5. CDR3 protein: CASLAGVTGELFF. The DNA for the CDR3 is TGTGCCAGCCTGGCGGGGGTTACCGGGGAGCTGTTTTTT.

This clonotype was seen only a few times. V and J are TRBV4-2 and TRBJ2-1, with unresolved D. CDR1 and CDR2 from the germline V gene are LGHNA and YNFKEQ. Trimming removed 0 bases from V and 5 bases from J, with 8 bases in between. The CDR3 is 14 amino acids. CDR3 sequence (DNA): TGTGCCAGCAGCCAAGAGCATGTTAACAATGAGCAGTTCTTC. Residues: CASSQEHVNNEQFF.

This clonotype was seen only a few times. This chain joins TRBV5-1 and TRBJ2-2; no definite D call. CDR1 is SGHRS and CDR2 is YFSETQ in the germline V gene. The CDR3 has 14 amino acids. Trimming took off 3 bases at V and 3 bases at J, with 9 bases between the two ends. The CDR3 sequence is CASSSSQHTGELFF. The CDR3 DNA is TGCGCCAGCAGCTCCTCACAGCACACCGGGGAGCTGTTTTTT.

Many counts were recorded for this clonotype. The chain combines TRBV12-3 or TRBV12-4 with TRBJ1-2; no clear D. The V end lost 2 bases, the J end lost 8 bases, and 9 bases lay between the germline ends. CDR3 size: 12 residues. In DNA form, the CDR3 reads TGTGCCAGCAGTTTAATGGGCAAAGGCTACACCTTC. This encodes CASSLMGKGYTF.

The chain recombines TRBV7-2 with TRBJ2-5; 8 nucleotides match TRBD2. Looked up from germline, CDR1 is SGHTA and CDR2 is FQGNSA. The V and J ends lost 0 bases and 5 bases, in that order; junction bases with no gene match: 5. The CDR3 contains 15 residues. CDR3 amino acids: CASSLAGLAHETQYF. CDR3 bases: TGTGCCAGCAGCTTAGCAGGACTAGCACATGAGACCCAGTACTTC.

This clonotype was counted only a few times. The chain couples TRBV5-1 to TRBJ2-2; 7 bases line up with TRBD1. Germline V gene sequence: CDR1 SGHRS, CDR2 YFSETQ. V dropped 5 bases and J dropped 5; count of bases not matched to a gene: 9. This CDR3 is built from 15 residues. The CDR3 reads CASSFGQVGTGELFF. The CDR3 nucleotides read TGCGCCAGCAGTTTTGGACAGGTTGGGACCGGGGAGCTGTTTTTT. Full variable domain (rest looked up from reference TRBV5-1 and TRBJ2-2): KAGVTQTPRYLIKTRGQQVTLSCSPISGHRSVSWYQQTPGQGLQFLFEYFSETQRNKGNFPGRFSGRQFSNSRSEMNVSTLELGDSALYLCASSFGQVGTGELFFGEGSRLTVL.

V and J are TRBV7-2 and TRBJ2-7, with TRBD2 identical over 12 bases. Germline CDR1 reads SGHTA; CDR2 reads FQGNSA. Unmatched junction bases numbered 11, after V lost 7 bases and J lost 7 bases. The CDR3 covers 15 residues. For the CDR3, the DNA is TGTGCCAGCAAAATGGGGGGACTAGCGGGTGGTGAGCAGTACTTC. Its protein is CASKMGGLAGGEQYF.

This chain links TRBV12-3 or TRBV12-4 with TRBJ1-6; the D is unclear. V gave up 6 bases and J gave up 10 bases, with 7 bases separating them. This CDR3 region has 11 residues. The CDR3 is CASSHASPLHF. CDR3 bases: TGTGCCAGCAGCCACGCCTCACCCCTCCACTTT.

This clonotype occurred many times. CDR3 coding DNA: TGTGCCATCACTGACAGTCCTAACTATGGCTACACCTTC. Encoded protein: CAITDSPNYGYTF. The chain is built from TRBV10-3 and TRBJ1-2; a possible D gene is TRBD1 (5 bases). The CDR3 consists of 13 residues. V was shortened by 7 bases and J by 0 bases, with 9 bases between the two germline ends. CDR1 is ENHRY, CDR2 SYGVKD, per germline.

This chain's CDR3 is CASRGNVQGVYEQYF. The CDR3 DNA follows: TGCGCCAGCCGGGGTAATGTACAGGGCGTGTACGAGCAGTACTTC. The chain uses TRBV5-1 and TRBJ2-7; a weak D match, TRBD1 (6 bases). Trimming cost V 7 bases and J 4 bases, with 21 bases left between them. The CDR3 has 15 residues. Germline loops: CDR1 SGHRS, CDR2 YFSETQ.

This clonotype came up a few times. The rearrangement joins TRBV18 to TRBJ2-7; D tentatively fits TRBD1 or TRBD2 (6 bases each). The V gene lost 3 bases and the J gene lost 7 bases, with 10 bases spanning the gap. The CDR3 is 12 residues long. CDR1 is KGHSH and CDR2 is LQKENI in the germline V gene. CDR3 DNA sequence: TGTGCCAGCTCACCGGGGGGCAGGGAGCAGTACGTC. It codes for CASSPGGREQYV.

This clonotype was detected ten times or more. The chain combines TRBV12-3 or TRBV12-4 with TRBJ1-6; 7 nucleotides agree with TRBD1. CDR3 length: 14 amino acids. After removal of 5 bases from V and 10 bases from J, the junction contained 8 bases not matched to a gene. The CDR3 sequence is CASSPTGMVSPLHF. DNA of the CDR3: TGTGCCAGCAGTCCGACAGGGATGGTGTCACCCCTCCACTTT.

V gene TRBV9 combines with J gene TRBJ2-1, with TRBD2 identical over 10 bases. V dropped 3 bases and J dropped 2; count of bases not matched to a gene: 5. The CDR3 is 16 residues long. Germline V lookup: CDR1 SGDLS, CDR2 YYNGEE. CDR3 nucleotide sequence: TGTGCCAGCAGCGCAAAAGCGGGAGGGGCCTACAATGAGCAGTTCTTC. Its protein product is CASSAKAGGAYNEQFF.

The J gene is TRBJ2-1, the V gene TRBV12-3 or TRBV12-4; 11 bases agree with TRBD1. This CDR3 comprises 15 residues. V lost 5 bases and J lost 8; bases outside the gene matches: 8. The CDR3 sequence: CASSPRTGGMYEQFF. In DNA, the CDR3 is TGTGCCAGCAGTCCCCGGACAGGGGGCATGTATGAGCAGTTCTTC.

V gene TRBV2 combines with J gene TRBJ2-1, with 8 bases fitting TRBD1. With 7 bases clipped from V and 5 bases from J, the junction kept 7 bases outside the gene matches. CDR1 SNHLY and CDR2 FYNNEI come from the germline V gene. This CDR3 has 14 amino acids. The CDR3 protein is CASKTDRVNNEQFF. The CDR3 DNA is TGTGCCAGCAAGACGGACAGGGTCAACAATGAGCAGTTCTTC.

The sample holds many counts of this clonotype. The genes are TRBV29-1 and TRBJ2-1, with D unclear. The CDR3 consists of 12 residues. The germline V and J ends were trimmed by 4 bases and 0 bases, with 4 bases remaining between them. The germline gives CDR1 SQVTM, CDR2 ANQGSEA. In DNA form, the CDR3 reads TGCAGCGTTGGGGCCTCCTACAATGAGCAGTTCTTC. Translating it yields CSVGASYNEQFF.

The chain links TRBV21-1 to TRBJ2-7; the table's D call TRBD2 went unverified against the DNA. TRBV21-1 is classified as a pseudogene. CDR3 length equals 15 residues. CDR3 coding DNA: TGTGCCAGCAGCTGGTTCGAGCGGGGATCCTACGAGCAGTACGTC. This encodes CASSWFERGSYEQYV.

This chain links TRBV7-9 with TRBJ2-1; TRBD1 agrees at 7 bases. This CDR3 is built from 14 residues. Trimming cost V 6 bases and J 3 bases; bases outside gene matches: 5. Germline-derived CDR1 and CDR2 are SEHNR and FQNEAQ (reference sequence). The CDR3 DNA is TGTGCCAGCAGTCACAGGGGAAACTACAATGAGCAGTTCTTC. Translating it yields CASSHRGNYNEQFF.

This chain joins TRBV4-1 and TRBJ2-1; D perhaps matches TRBD2 (5 bases). CDR3 length equals 18 residues. Germline CDR1 and CDR2: MGHRA and YSYEKL. Trimming stripped 0 bases from V and 0 bases from J, with 15 bases between. In nucleotides, the CDR3 is TGCGCCAGCAGCCAAGATCGGGGAAAGCCCAGCTCCTACAATGAGCAGTTCTTC. This codes for CASSQDRGKPSSYNEQFF.

This clonotype was seen a few times. J is TRBJ1-4 and V is TRBV5-1, with 7 bases fitting TRBD1. After removal of 0 bases from V and 0 bases from J, the junction contained 11 bases not matched to a gene. The CDR3 is made up of 19 amino acids. The germline V gene has CDR1 SGHRS and CDR2 YFSETQ. The CDR3 nucleotides are TGCGCCAGCAGCTTGGGCACAGGGGCCCCTGCGGCAACTAATGAAAAACTGTTTTTT. This codes for CASSLGTGAPAATNEKLFF. Looking up the rest from reference TRBV5-1 and TRBJ1-4 gives the full variable domain: KAGVTQTPRYLIKTRGQQVTLSCSPISGHRSVSWYQQTPGQGLQFLFEYFSETQRNKGNFPGRFSGRQFSNSRSEMNVSTLELGDSALYLCASSLGTGAPAATNEKLFFGSGTQLSVL.

This clonotype was detected many times. The chain uses TRBV6-1 and TRBJ2-1; 8 nucleotides align to TRBD2. This CDR3 comprises 16 residues. Germline V gene lookup returns CDR1 MNHNS and CDR2 SASEGT. V shed 6 bases and J 4 bases; nucleotides not matched to a gene: 11. CDR3: CASRPTIAGSYNEQFF. In DNA form, the CDR3 reads TGTGCCAGCAGGCCCACTATAGCGGGATCTTACAATGAGCAGTTCTTC.

This clonotype was picked up a small number of times. The chain uses TRBV7-2 and TRBJ1-1, with 10 positions matching TRBD1. This CDR3 has 14 residues. Unmatched junction bases numbered 5, after V lost 5 bases and J lost 5 bases. CDR1 is SGHTA, CDR2 FQGNSA, per germline. The CDR3 sequence is CASSQGTGVTEAFF. The CDR3 nucleotides are TGTGCCAGCAGCCAGGGGACAGGGGTTACTGAAGCTTTCTTT.

This sequence joins TRBV2 and TRBJ2-1; 9 positions agree with TRBD1. The CDR3 has 12 residues. Trimming at V came to 6 bases and at J to 9 bases, leaving 3 bases not matched to a gene. The germline CDR1 and CDR2 sequences are SNHLY and FYNNEI. As DNA, the CDR3 is TGTGCCAGCAGGGGGACAGGGATTGAGCAGTTCTTC. Its protein product is CASRGTGIEQFF.

The chain couples TRBV12-3 or TRBV12-4 to TRBJ1-5; D is ambiguous. The length of the CDR3 is 15 residues. V shed 6 bases and J shed 0 bases, with 12 bases lying between them. CDR3 sequence: CASSRGLNSNQPQHF. In DNA form, the CDR3 reads TGTGCCAGCAGCAGAGGACTGAATAGCAATCAGCCCCAGCATTTT.

This clonotype turned up a few times. This rearrangement joins TRBV16 to TRBJ1-1; the D gene is possibly TRBD1 (6 bases). This CDR3 spans 15 amino acids. Trimming shortened V by 0 bases and J by 0 bases, and 8 bases separated the two germline ends. Germline CDR1 KGHSY, CDR2 FQNENV. The CDR3 protein is CASSQSRTVNTEAFF. CDR3 coding DNA: TGTGCCAGCAGCCAATCCCGGACAGTGAACACTGAAGCTTTCTTT.

This clonotype was observed many times. The chain uses TRBV12-3 or TRBV12-4 and TRBJ1-1, with D maybe TRBD1 (5 bases). The CDR3 has 14 residues. Trimming left V 3 bases short and J 4 bases short, with 12 bases between. This CDR3 is CASSLGQQSTEAFF. The CDR3 DNA is TGTGCCAGCAGTTTGGGGCAGCAAAGCACTGAAGCTTTCTTT.

This clonotype was picked up a small number of times. V is TRBV4-1 and J is TRBJ2-3; D could derive from TRBD1 or TRBD2 (6 bases each). The CDR3 is made up of 15 amino acids. The V gene lost 0 bases and the J gene lost 6 bases, with 13 bases spanning the gap. CDR1 is MGHRA and CDR2 is YSYEKL in the germline V gene. The CDR3 sequence is CASSQEWGAADTQYF. For the CDR3, the DNA is TGCGCCAGCAGCCAAGAGTGGGGGGCGGCGGATACGCAGTATTTT.